This TCR beta chain is from a study of CD8+CD57+ T cells in acquired aplastic anemia. Overall study context: Sorted CD4+ plus CD8+ cells gave DNA averaging roughly 3 ug.

Patients selected for sequencing had displayed CD8+CD57+ cell expansion by flow cytometry. Untreated patients provided the blood samples, with no therapy given before sampling. CDR1 and CDR2 from the germline V gene are SGHTA and FQGTGA. This CDR3 is 14 amino acids long. The use of genomic DNA as template underpinned the TCR beta VDJ and CDR3 profiling. TCRdb called the reads again in MiXCR, with one record for every CDR3 protein. The data show more than 250,000 distinct CDR3 sequences, with roughly 80% seen just once and approximately 40% held by the top ten. On this clonotype itself: An end of the junction does not agree with germline; a read error may underlie this.

This rearrangement joins TRBV7-3 to TRBJ1-1, with 7 bases that match TRBD1. Sequencing was performed on sorted CD4+, CD8+, or CD8+CD57+ T cells (not recorded which) from PBMCs. The receptor was derived from a human donor with aplastic anemia. This chain's CDR3 is CASSLKTGQETDYF. As DNA, the CDR3 is TGTGCCAGCAGCCTCAAGACAGGGCAGGAGACCGATTACTTT.